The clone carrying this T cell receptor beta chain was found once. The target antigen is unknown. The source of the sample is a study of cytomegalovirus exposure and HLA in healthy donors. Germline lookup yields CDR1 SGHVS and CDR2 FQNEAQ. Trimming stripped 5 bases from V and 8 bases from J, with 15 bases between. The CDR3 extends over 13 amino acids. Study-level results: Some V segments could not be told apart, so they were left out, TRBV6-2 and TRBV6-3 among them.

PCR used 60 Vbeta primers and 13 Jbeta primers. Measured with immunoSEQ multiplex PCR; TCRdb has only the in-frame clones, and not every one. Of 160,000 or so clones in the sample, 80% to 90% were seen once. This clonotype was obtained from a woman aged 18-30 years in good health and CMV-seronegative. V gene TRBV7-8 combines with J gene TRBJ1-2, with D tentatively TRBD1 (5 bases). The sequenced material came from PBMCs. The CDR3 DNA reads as TGTGCCAGCAGCATATCCGGGGGGAGAGGCTACACCTTC. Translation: CASSISGGRGYTF.